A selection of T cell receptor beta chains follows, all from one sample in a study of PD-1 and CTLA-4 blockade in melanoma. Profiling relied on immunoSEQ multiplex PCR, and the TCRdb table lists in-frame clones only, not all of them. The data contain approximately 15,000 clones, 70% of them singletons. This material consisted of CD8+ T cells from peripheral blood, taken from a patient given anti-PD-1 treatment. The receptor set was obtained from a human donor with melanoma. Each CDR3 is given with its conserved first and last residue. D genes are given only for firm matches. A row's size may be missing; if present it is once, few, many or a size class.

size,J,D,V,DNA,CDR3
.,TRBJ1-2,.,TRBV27,TGTGCCAGTACCCCCAGGGCGAGCCCCATCCTCCCCTATGGCTACACCTTC,CASTPRASPILPYGYTF
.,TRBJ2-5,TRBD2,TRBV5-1,TGCGCCAGCAGCTCAGTTCTGACGGGAGGGCCACAAGAGACCCAGTACTTC,CASSSVLTGGPQETQYF
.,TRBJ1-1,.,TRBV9,TGTGCCAGCAGCATAGGGGACACTGAAGCTTTCTTT,CASSIGDTEAFF
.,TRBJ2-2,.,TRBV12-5,TGTGCTAGTGGTTTGGTACGAAGACAGGACTTATTCGACACCGGGGAGCTGTTTTTT,CASGLVRRQDLFDTGELFF
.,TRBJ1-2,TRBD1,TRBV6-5,TGTGCCAGCAGTTACGGACAGGGATTTCGCGCAGGCTACACCTTC,CASSYGQGFRAGYTF
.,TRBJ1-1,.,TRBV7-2,TGTGCCAGCAGACAATGGAGGAACACTGAAGCTTTCTTT,CASRQWRNTEAFF
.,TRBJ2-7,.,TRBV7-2,TGTGCCAGCAGCCCTAGCGTCCACCTTTACTACGAGCAGTACTTC,CASSPSVHLYYEQYF
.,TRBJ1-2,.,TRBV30,TGTGCCTGGAGTGTACGGGCTTATGAAGGCTACACCTTC,CAWSVRAYEGYTF
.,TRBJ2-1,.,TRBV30,TGTGCCTGGAGCCAGGGGCAGTCGGGCGAGCAGTTCTTC,CAWSQGQSGEQFF
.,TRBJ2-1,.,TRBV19,TGTGCCAGTAGTCTAACTAGCTCCTACAATGAGCAGTTCTTC,CASSLTSSYNEQFF
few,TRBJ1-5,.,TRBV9,TGTGCCAGCAGCCAGGCAGGGTTCGGCAATCAGCCCCAGCATTTT,CASSQAGFGNQPQHF
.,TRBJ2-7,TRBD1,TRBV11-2,TGTGCCAGCAGCAACCGACAGGGGTCCTACGAGCAGTACTTC,CASSNRQGSYEQYF
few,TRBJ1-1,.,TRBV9,TGTGCCAGCAGCGTAGTCACAAGGACAGAAGCTTTCTTT,CASSVVTRTEAFF
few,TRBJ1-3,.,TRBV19,TGTGCCAGTAGTATGTCCTCTGGAAACACCATATATTTT,CASSMSSGNTIYF
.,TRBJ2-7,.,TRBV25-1,TGTGCCAGCAGTGAAATCGGGACAATCTACGAGCAGTACTTC,CASSEIGTIYEQYF
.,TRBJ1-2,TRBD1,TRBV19,TGTGCCAGTAGTACGGGACAGGGAAACACCTTC,CASSTGQGNTF
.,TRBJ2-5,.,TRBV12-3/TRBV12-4,TGTGCCAGCAGTTTTTGGGGGGAAGAGACCCAGTACTTC,CASSFWGEETQYF
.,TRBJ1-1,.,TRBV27,TGTGCCAGCCGCCGCAGGAGCACTGAAGCTTTCTTT,CASRRRSTEAFF
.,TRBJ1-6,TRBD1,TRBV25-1,TGTGCCAGCAGTGAGACAGGGGAAAATTCACCCCTCCACTTT,CASSETGENSPLHF